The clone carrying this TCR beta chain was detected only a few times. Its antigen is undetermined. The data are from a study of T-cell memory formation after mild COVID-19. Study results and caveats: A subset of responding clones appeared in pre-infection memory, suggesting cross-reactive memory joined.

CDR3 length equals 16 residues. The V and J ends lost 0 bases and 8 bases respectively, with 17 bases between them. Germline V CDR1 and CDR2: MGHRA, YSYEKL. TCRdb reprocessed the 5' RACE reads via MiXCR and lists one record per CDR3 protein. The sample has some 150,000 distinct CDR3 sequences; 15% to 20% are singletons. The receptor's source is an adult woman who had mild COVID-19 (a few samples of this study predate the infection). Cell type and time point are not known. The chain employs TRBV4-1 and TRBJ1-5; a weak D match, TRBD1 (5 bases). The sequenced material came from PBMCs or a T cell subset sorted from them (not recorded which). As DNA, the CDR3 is TGCGCCAGCAGCCAAGATTTGGGACTACGTTCAGAGCCCCAGCATTTT. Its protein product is CASSQDLGLRSEPQHF.